This T cell receptor beta chain was sequenced in a study of vaccination effects on CD4 cells after COVID-19 (dated by TCRdb to between 2021 and 2024). A note on the overall study: Across the study, the median time from the second dose to post-vaccine sampling was 72 days (range 14 to 241). The full study included around ten COVID-19 convalescent patients and several SARS-CoV-2-naive healthy vaccine recipients. In the study, cultures from other donors were sequenced using the Oncomine TCR Beta short-read assay on an Illumina iSeq 100. SARS-CoV-2 spike-specific CD4+ TCR repertoires from before and after mRNA vaccination were compared in COVID-19 convalescent patients and in infection-naive vaccine recipients. Points the paper makes about the study in general: Among healthy vaccine recipients, nearly all vaccine-induced clones were SARS-CoV-2 mono-reactive, and just 1 of 255 was cross-reactive with common cold coronaviruses. The study was limited by a small number of convalescent patients, and early post-infection timepoints were lacking. Clones induced by infection and clones induced by vaccination both contracted markedly at late timepoints after vaccination, which fits with T cell responses waning over time.

In the ViraFEST assay, PBMC were stimulated with viral peptide pools, and antigen-specific CD4+ T cell clonotypes were then identified by expansion using TCR sequencing. After more than 9 days of culture, CD4+ T cells were isolated with the EasySep CD4+ T cell isolation kit. Each participant received two doses of an mRNA SARS-CoV-2 vaccine, either BNT162b2 or mRNA-1273. The absence of prior SARS-CoV-2 infection in healthy vaccine recipients was confirmed by negative nucleocapsid antibodies before and after vaccination. A few million PBMC per well were cultured with 9 to 10 ug/ml peptides in IMDM containing 5% human AB serum, around 10 IU/ml IL-2 and gentamicin. Half of the culture medium was replaced with fresh IL-2-containing medium on days 3 and 7. Unless noted otherwise, every peptide stimulation condition was cultured in triplicate wells. PBMC were separated from whole blood using Ficoll-Paque Plus gradient centrifugation and were then either cryopreserved at -140C or used fresh. Overlapping peptide pools spanned the spike proteins of SARS-CoV-2 and the common cold coronaviruses HCoV-NL63, HCoV-OC43 and HCoV-229E. The QIAamp micro DNA kit was used to extract genomic DNA from the cultured CD4+ T cells.

Deletion took 4 bases off V and 7 bases off J, with a span of 16 bases between the germline ends. CDR1 MNHNY and CDR2 SVGAGI were looked up in the germline V gene (reference sequence). The CDR3 covers 14 residues, taking in both the cysteine and the phenylalanine. The read is trimmed to its CDR3 DNA, 42 bases read in frame from base 1. A word on this clone: Its antigen remains unidentified. Base qualities are not recorded, but no much larger clone differs from it by a single base.

Library preparation was by the immunoSEQ multiplex PCR assay. DNA from the CD4+ T cells that had been cultured and isolated underwent TCR beta CDR3 sequencing. Concerning the study's data processing: Non-productive TCR sequences were removed, reads were trimmed to the CDR3 region, and CDR3s of at least 7 amino acids were retained. Antigen-specific clonotypes were identified with the MANAFEST web app by comparing expansion in peptide wells against reference cultures. To be called positive, a clone needed expansion at FDR<0.05 compared with the reference and with all other wells, an odds ratio greater than 5, and a frequency greater than 0.1% in two replicate wells. A clonotype was called cross-reactive if it was significantly expanded both in SARS-CoV-2 spike wells and in at least one common cold coronavirus spike condition. CDR3 similarity was assessed by Levenshtein distance with the stringdist R package, and unrooted trees were built with ape in R 3.6.1. The immuneACCESS repertoire file appears here via TCRdb, limited to in-frame rearrangements. These files lack a portion of the clones; in checked studies, under half of the deficit traces to unresolved V genes, and the cause of the others is not known. V and J calls and clone size are those listed in that table; D and trimming were worked out from the DNA. The sample table lists under 85,000 clones, roughly 80% of them with a count of one. Of the sample, 0.85% to 1.2% is held by the ten largest clones.

The sequence was collected from a human donor who received a COVID-19 vaccine. The source was CD4+ T cells from PBMCs cultured with HCoV-OC43 spike peptides, collected after COVID-19 vaccination. Per the publication, the cell subset or site label means: HCoV-OC43 spike overlapping peptide pool stimulation. Recombination connected TRBV6-6 to TRBJ2-5, with no reliable assignment of the D segment. The DNA sequence is as follows: TGTGCCAGCAGTTCCCCAGAAGGGCCTGCGACCCAGTACTTC. This translates into CASSSPEGPATQYF.